The clone carrying this TCR beta chain was found many times. The data are from a study of T-cell reconstitution after alpha-beta-depleted transplantation in children. The CDR3 length is 17 residues. Trimming shortened V by 0 bases and J by 0 bases, and 15 bases separated the two germline ends. The germline gives CDR1 DFQATT, CDR2 SNEGSKA (reference sequence). Unique molecular identifiers were incorporated during preparation of the TCRbeta library. TCRdb fed the PCR reads into MiXCR, producing one record per CDR3 protein. The sample has around 600,000 distinct CDR3 sequences, roughly 17% seen once; the top ten hold about 1.1%.

The chain carries TRBV20-1 and TRBJ1-3; D is perhaps TRBD1 (6 bases). This TCR was recovered from a human donor who donated a stem cell graft to a child with acute myeloid leukemia. This specimen was PBMCs from the stem cell graft donor, taken from the stem cell graft. The CDR3 sequence: CSARDINRDSSGNTIYF. CDR3 DNA sequence: TGCAGTGCTAGAGATATCAACAGGGATAGCTCTGGAAACACCATATATTTT.